This T cell receptor beta chain was found in a study of CXCR3-negative and CXCR3-positive naive CD8 T cells. Study findings and constraints: Naive cells that were CXCR3-negative or CXCR3-positive used TRBV-TRBJ genes alike, while memory cells diverged. Naive subsets had comparable surface CD5, so TRB CDR3 properties gauged TCR strength. The TRB CDR3s that CXCR3-positive naive cells carried were more hydrophobic than those of CXCR3-negative naive cells.

TRB cDNA libraries were made by UMI-labeled 5' RACE. After re-calling the 5' RACE reads, TCRdb lists one entry per CDR3 protein, DNA absent. The repertoire table contains around 40,000 distinct CDR3 sequences. Regarding this clonotype: The antigen is undetermined.

Per germline, CDR1 LNHNV and CDR2 YYDKDF (reference sequence). This CDR3 contains 13 residues. Sequencing was carried out using naive CXCR3- CD8+ T cells from blood. Sample subset: CD45RO-CCR7+CD27+CD95- naive CD8+ T cells lacking CXCR3 (TNR3-). This receptor was identified in a human donor in good health. Some clones in this sample may be carry-over from other donors' samples. The chain is built from TRBV15 and TRBJ1-2; lacking DNA, the TRBD1 call made by TCRdb goes unchecked. CDR3 protein: CATSRQGEDGYTF.